This TCR beta chain was retrieved from a study of blood T cell repertoires in COVID-19. Participants' reported clinical history set cohort assignment. Only one count was recorded for this clone. Per the authors' pipeline: Estimation of nucleated cell counts was performed using reference gene primer amplification. Repertoires were generated with immunoSEQ multiplex PCR, while TCRdb's copy carries only in-frame clones and drops some. V and J calls and clone size are as listed in that table; D and trimming were resolved from the DNA. The data hold around 130,000 clones, with around 86% observed a single time. Trimming removed 5 bases from V and 8 bases from J; junction bases left unmatched: 8. Germline loops: CDR1 SGHTA, CDR2 FQGTGA. The CDR3 has 13 residues.

This clonotype was obtained from a man aged 25-45 years who had recovered from COVID-19. The rearrangement links TRBV7-3 to TRBJ1-1, with 7 bases fitting TRBD1. Specimen: PBMCs or T cells enriched from blood (not recorded which). The CDR3 DNA reads as TGTGCCAGCAGCACGGGGACAGCCGCGGAAGCTTTCTTT. Protein: CASSTGTAAEAFF.